This T cell receptor beta chain appears in the sequencing data of a study of CXCR3-negative and CXCR3-positive naive CD8 T cells. Study outcomes and limitations: TRB CDR3s of CXCR3-positive naive cells were more hydrophobic than those of CXCR3-negative naive cells.

Preparation of TRB cDNA libraries relied on 5' RACE carrying UMI labels. TCRdb processed the 5' RACE reads again and assigns one entry to each CDR3 protein, with no DNA. The sample includes approximately 89,000 distinct CDR3 sequences. Notes on this clonotype: The antigen is undetermined.

The sequenced material came from naive CXCR3+ CD8+ T cells from blood. Subset noted: CD45RO-CCR7+CD27+CD95- naive CD8+ T cells expressing CXCR3 (TNR3+). This clonotype originated in a human donor in good health. Some clones in this sample may be carry-over from other donors' samples.

The CDR3 region is CASRPRGTYSYGYTF. The J gene is TRBJ1-2, the V gene TRBV6-6. Germline V gene data show CDR1 as MNHNY and CDR2 as SVGAGI (reference sequence). The CDR3 is 15 residues long.